What follows is one T cell receptor beta chain and its context. It has no known antigen specificity. No quality values exist for individual bases; no much larger clone is one base distant. As encoded in the germline V gene (reference sequence), CDR1 is PRHDT while CDR2 is FYEKMQ. The CDR3 holds 15 amino acids from the cysteine to the phenylalanine. Only the CDR3 DNA is retained, 45 bases long and in frame from the first base. V is pruned by 3 bases and J by 2 bases, leaving 5 bases of the junction without a gene match. This sample was taken from a study of blood T cell repertoires in COVID-19 (dated by TCRdb to about 2020). Some background on the complete study: Samples covering the acute and convalescent phases of COVID-19 were provided by collaborators in the United States, Italy and Spain. The material from the prospective study consisted of cDNA or gDNA derived from T cells, B-cell-depleted T cells, or PBMCs. Subjects who had been exposed to COVID-19, were actively infected with it, or had recovered from it provided the deeply sampled blood TCRbeta repertoires that made up the dataset. The repertoires were made available in a free public database intended to serve as a resource for research on the immune response to SARS-CoV-2. The samples were drawn from two sources: the first 160 participants of the ongoing ImmuneRACE study, and 950 to 1,500 subjects contributed by 6 global collaborators. Nearly every sample came with metadata listing a de-identified subject ID, COVID-19 status, age in years and sex. Where available, HLA class I and class II types were taken from metadata supplied by the sample provider and were not determined by assay-based typing.

Enrolling through a virtual design, the prospective study's participants ranged in age from roughly 18 to 95 years and lived across approximately 25 United States geographic areas. In the prospective study, participants were assigned to cohorts based on the clinical history participants reported in a screening survey and a study questionnaire. Recovered participants in ImmuneRACE Cohort 3 were defined by two consecutive negative NP/OP PCR tests, clearance by a healthcare professional, or resolution of symptoms. In the prospective study, mobile phlebotomists collected whole blood, serum and a nasopharyngeal or oropharyngeal swab from each participant. Participants in the prospective study had the option to provide additional blood draws and questionnaires over a 2-month period. Before DNA extraction, prospective study blood samples were shipped either frozen or at room temperature. Points the paper makes about the study in general: The amount of clinical and demographic metadata varied by source and participant and was provided uncurated.

The immunoSEQ Assay, a bias-controlled multiplex PCR, was used to amplify TCRbeta CDR3 regions from genomic DNA. The authors' pipeline ran thus. The number of nucleated cells in each sample was estimated from the amplification of reference gene primers within the assay. To quantify the absolute abundance of each unique TCRbeta CDR3 rearrangement, sequence reads were collapsed and filtered. For each sample, productive Simpson clonality was calculated as the square root of Simpson's diversity index over productive rearrangements. TCRdb mirrors the immuneACCESS table, restricted to in-frame sequences. Some clones are absent from its copies; in checked studies, under half trace to an unresolved V gene, and the reason for the others is unknown. The V and J calls and clone size are taken from that table; D and trimming were inferred from the DNA. This sample lists about 270,000 clones; approximately 91% were detected once. Around 1% of the sample belongs to the ten largest clones.

This chain is built from TRBV13 and TRBJ2-7; 9 junctional bases match TRBD1. Sample: PBMCs or T cells enriched from blood (not recorded which). The receptor was isolated from a woman under 40 who had recovered from COVID-19. CDR3 sequence: CASSFGTGRAYEQYF. In nucleotides, the sequence is TGTGCCAGCAGCTTCGGGACAGGGAGGGCCTACGAGCAGTACTTC.